A selection of T cell receptor beta chains follows, all from one sample in a study of T-cell memory formation after mild COVID-19. TCRdb independently ran MiXCR on the 5' RACE reads; one entry per CDR3 protein. The profile shows over 30,000 distinct CDR3 sequences, about an eighth of them singletons. The source material was PBMCs or a T cell subset sorted from them (not recorded which). The source is a man aged 18 to 30 who had mild COVID-19 (a few samples of this study predate the infection). Cell type and time point are not known. Each CDR3 is given with its conserved first and last residue. The order of the fields is CDR3 DNA, CDR3 protein, D gene, V gene, clone size, J gene. A D gene is named only where the DNA matches it firmly. Size is omitted from some rows. Given values are once, few, many or a class for expanded clones.

cdr3_nt: TGTGCCAGCAGACAGGGGATCGGGAATGAGCAGTTCTTC
cdr3_aa: CASRQGIGNEQFF
d_call: TRBD1
v_call: TRBV12-3/TRBV12-4
clone_size: medium-sized
j_call: TRBJ2-1

cdr3_nt: TGTGCCAGCAGGGACACGGGGAACACCGGGGAGCTGTTTTTT
cdr3_aa: CASRDTGNTGELFF
d_call: -
v_call: TRBV6-5
clone_size: many
j_call: TRBJ2-2

cdr3_nt: TGCAGCGTTGAAGACGTGAGCTCCTACGAGCAGTACTTC
cdr3_aa: CSVEDVSSYEQYF
d_call: -
v_call: TRBV29-1
clone_size: many
j_call: TRBJ2-7

cdr3_nt: TGTGCCAGCAGCCGGGCGGACAGGCTCTATGGCTACACCTTC
cdr3_aa: CASSRADRLYGYTF
d_call: TRBD1
v_call: TRBV7-9
clone_size: -
j_call: TRBJ1-2

cdr3_nt: TGTGCCAGCAGCTTTGCGGAACCCCTCCACTTT
cdr3_aa: CASSFAEPLHF
d_call: -
v_call: TRBV7-9
clone_size: many
j_call: TRBJ1-6

cdr3_nt: TGTGCCACCTCCGAGGGAGACAGGTCCGAAGCTTTCTTT
cdr3_aa: CATSEGDRSEAFF
d_call: -
v_call: TRBV6-1
clone_size: many
j_call: TRBJ1-1

cdr3_nt: TGTGCCAGCAGTTCCCCGGGGGGGAACACAGATACGCAGTATTTT
cdr3_aa: CASSSPGGNTDTQYF
d_call: TRBD2
v_call: TRBV7-9
clone_size: many
j_call: TRBJ2-3

cdr3_nt: TGCAGTGCTAGGAGCGGGGGAGGGGCCAACGTCCTGACTTTC
cdr3_aa: CSARSGGGANVLTF
d_call: TRBD2
v_call: TRBV20-1
clone_size: many
j_call: TRBJ2-6

cdr3_nt: TGCAGTGCTAGAGAACCCCTAGCTACCAATGAGCAGTTCTTC
cdr3_aa: CSAREPLATNEQFF
d_call: -
v_call: TRBV20-1
clone_size: many
j_call: TRBJ2-1

cdr3_nt: TGCAGTGCTATGAGATCTAATGAAAAACTGTTTTTT
cdr3_aa: CSAMRSNEKLFF
d_call: -
v_call: TRBV20-1
clone_size: many
j_call: TRBJ1-4

cdr3_nt: TGTGCCAGCAGTCGTCGTCCGGGACACATGAACACCGGGGAGCTGTTTTTT
cdr3_aa: CASSRRPGHMNTGELFF
d_call: -
v_call: TRBV6-5
clone_size: many
j_call: TRBJ2-2

cdr3_nt: TGTGCCAGCAGCTTAGAACTAGCGGGATCCACAGATACGCAGTATTTT
cdr3_aa: CASSLELAGSTDTQYF
d_call: TRBD2
v_call: TRBV7-8
clone_size: few
j_call: TRBJ2-3

cdr3_nt: TGTGCCAGCAGCTTAGCGGTTCTTCAAGAGACCCAGTACTTC
cdr3_aa: CASSLAVLQETQYF
d_call: -
v_call: TRBV5-5
clone_size: many
j_call: TRBJ2-5

cdr3_nt: TGCAGTGCTATCAACATCGGACCTGGGGCCAACGTCCTGACTTTC
cdr3_aa: CSAINIGPGANVLTF
d_call: -
v_call: TRBV20-1
clone_size: many
j_call: TRBJ2-6

cdr3_nt: TGTGCCATCGAAGGGGACGGAGGGGCCCAGTACTTC
cdr3_aa: CAIEGDGGAQYF
d_call: -
v_call: TRBV10-3
clone_size: many
j_call: TRBJ2-5

cdr3_nt: TGTGCCAGCAGTTTTGGGGGTGATGAAGCTTTCTTT
cdr3_aa: CASSFGGDEAFF
d_call: -
v_call: TRBV12-3/TRBV12-4
clone_size: -
j_call: TRBJ1-1

cdr3_nt: TGTGCCAGCAGCCAAGGGGTCTCGGACAGGAGATCCCAAGAGACCCAGTACTTC
cdr3_aa: CASSQGVSDRRSQETQYF
d_call: TRBD1
v_call: TRBV4-2
clone_size: many
j_call: TRBJ2-5

cdr3_nt: TGTGCCATCAGCGGGACAGGGGACCCAGCCAAAAACATTCAGTACTTC
cdr3_aa: CAISGTGDPAKNIQYF
d_call: TRBD1
v_call: TRBV10-3
clone_size: many
j_call: TRBJ2-4

cdr3_nt: TGCAGTGCTCCGACAGGGGGCATAAATTCACCCCTCCACTTT
cdr3_aa: CSAPTGGINSPLHF
d_call: TRBD1
v_call: TRBV20-1
clone_size: many
j_call: TRBJ1-6

cdr3_nt: TGCAGTGCTAGTGTAGCGGGGGGCTACTACAATGAGCAGTTCTTC
cdr3_aa: CSASVAGGYYNEQFF
d_call: TRBD2
v_call: TRBV20-1
clone_size: many
j_call: TRBJ2-1

cdr3_nt: TGTGCCAGCAGCCGGACAGGGGTTCCACCCCTCCACTTT
cdr3_aa: CASSRTGVPPLHF
d_call: TRBD1
v_call: TRBV12-3/TRBV12-4
clone_size: many
j_call: TRBJ1-6

cdr3_nt: TGTGCCAGCACCCCAACGGACGTTGAGCTTGATGAGCAGTTCTTC
cdr3_aa: CASTPTDVELDEQFF
d_call: -
v_call: TRBV6-6
clone_size: many
j_call: TRBJ2-1

cdr3_nt: TGTGCCAGCAGCAGGACAGGGGCCGGGGAGCTGTTTTTT
cdr3_aa: CASSRTGAGELFF
d_call: TRBD1
v_call: TRBV7-9
clone_size: many
j_call: TRBJ2-2

cdr3_nt: TGTGCCAGCAGGAGCCACGAGCAGCCCCAGCATTTT
cdr3_aa: CASRSHEQPQHF
d_call: -
v_call: TRBV6-2/TRBV6-3
clone_size: many
j_call: TRBJ1-5

cdr3_nt: TGCGCCAGCAGCGCCGGGACTAGCGGGGATACGCAGTATTTT
cdr3_aa: CASSAGTSGDTQYF
d_call: TRBD2
v_call: TRBV5-1
clone_size: many
j_call: TRBJ2-3

cdr3_nt: TGCGCCAGCAGCTTGTATCTAGCACGCAATGAGCAGTTCTTC
cdr3_aa: CASSLYLARNEQFF
d_call: -
v_call: TRBV5-1
clone_size: many
j_call: TRBJ2-1

cdr3_nt: TGCAGTGCTCAGACAGCTCTCACCGGGGAGCTGTTTTTT
cdr3_aa: CSAQTALTGELFF
d_call: -
v_call: TRBV20-1
clone_size: many
j_call: TRBJ2-2

cdr3_nt: TGTGCCTGGAGTCCTTCAGGGGGATTGGATGGCTACACCTTC
cdr3_aa: CAWSPSGGLDGYTF
d_call: TRBD1
v_call: TRBV30
clone_size: many
j_call: TRBJ1-2

cdr3_nt: TGCAGTGCTAGACGACAGGGTCATAATTCACCCCTCCACTTT
cdr3_aa: CSARRQGHNSPLHF
d_call: TRBD1
v_call: TRBV20-1
clone_size: many
j_call: TRBJ1-6

cdr3_nt: TGCGCCAGCAGCCAAGGGGCCCCAGGGTTCAATGAGCAGTTCTTC
cdr3_aa: CASSQGAPGFNEQFF
d_call: -
v_call: TRBV4-1
clone_size: many
j_call: TRBJ2-1

cdr3_nt: TGTGCCAGCTGGAGAGGGATAGGCACTGAAGCTTTCTTT
cdr3_aa: CASWRGIGTEAFF
d_call: -
v_call: TRBV11-1
clone_size: few
j_call: TRBJ1-1

cdr3_nt: TGTGCCACCAGCAGGCCTTTAGCGGCTAGCACAGATACGCAGTATTTT
cdr3_aa: CATSRPLAASTDTQYF
d_call: -
v_call: TRBV15
clone_size: many
j_call: TRBJ2-3

cdr3_nt: TGTGCCAGCAGCTTAGACCCTTGGAGTAGCGGGTCCGGGGAGCTGTTTTTT
cdr3_aa: CASSLDPWSSGSGELFF
d_call: TRBD2
v_call: TRBV7-9
clone_size: -
j_call: TRBJ2-2

cdr3_nt: TGTGCCAGCAGCCAAGAGGGCGGGGGCCTTCCAGATACGCAGTATTTT
cdr3_aa: CASSQEGGGLPDTQYF
d_call: -
v_call: TRBV4-2
clone_size: medium-sized
j_call: TRBJ2-3

cdr3_nt: TGTGCCACCGGGGACGGACAGGGGTCAAGTGAGCAGTTCTTC
cdr3_aa: CATGDGQGSSEQFF
d_call: TRBD1
v_call: TRBV15
clone_size: many
j_call: TRBJ2-1

cdr3_nt: TGTGCCAGCAGCTTATTCCAGGACAGTGAGCAGTTCTTC
cdr3_aa: CASSLFQDSEQFF
d_call: -
v_call: TRBV7-3
clone_size: many
j_call: TRBJ2-1

cdr3_nt: TGTGCCAGCAGCTTCAGGGCAAGCAATCAGCCCCAGCATTTT
cdr3_aa: CASSFRASNQPQHF
d_call: -
v_call: TRBV7-2
clone_size: many
j_call: TRBJ1-5

cdr3_nt: TGTGCCAGCAGCCAGTCAGGGATGAATACGCAGTATTTT
cdr3_aa: CASSQSGMNTQYF
d_call: -
v_call: TRBV14
clone_size: few
j_call: TRBJ2-3

cdr3_nt: TGTGCCAGCAGCTTAGTCGTCATTCCCGAAGCTTTCTTT
cdr3_aa: CASSLVVIPEAFF
d_call: -
v_call: TRBV7-2
clone_size: many
j_call: TRBJ1-1

cdr3_nt: TGCGCCAGCAGCCAAATGAAGGGGGATTTCACAGATACGCAGTATTTT
cdr3_aa: CASSQMKGDFTDTQYF
d_call: -
v_call: TRBV4-1
clone_size: many
j_call: TRBJ2-3

cdr3_nt: TGCAGTGCCCGTACCCCCAGGGAGCCGTATGGCTACACCTTC
cdr3_aa: CSARTPREPYGYTF
d_call: -
v_call: TRBV20-1
clone_size: many
j_call: TRBJ1-2

cdr3_nt: TGTGCCAGCAGTGAGGAGGGGACTAGCGGAGGTGGGGATACGCAGTATTTT
cdr3_aa: CASSEEGTSGGGDTQYF
d_call: TRBD2
v_call: TRBV25-1
clone_size: many
j_call: TRBJ2-3

cdr3_nt: TGTGCCATCAGTGAGAGGACAGGGCGACAGCCCCAGCATTTT
cdr3_aa: CAISERTGRQPQHF
d_call: TRBD1
v_call: TRBV10-3
clone_size: many
j_call: TRBJ1-5

cdr3_nt: TGTGCCAGCAGCTTGGGTGGTGTCGATACGCAGTATTTT
cdr3_aa: CASSLGGVDTQYF
d_call: -
v_call: TRBV11-1
clone_size: many
j_call: TRBJ2-3

cdr3_nt: TGTGCCAGCAGCTCGACCCGGGGTGCGGGACCGAGAAACTATGGCTACACCTTC
cdr3_aa: CASSSTRGAGPRNYGYTF
d_call: -
v_call: TRBV11-2
clone_size: many
j_call: TRBJ1-2

cdr3_nt: TGTGCCAGCAGCTTGGGGCGGAGCTACAATGAGCAGTTCTTC
cdr3_aa: CASSLGRSYNEQFF
d_call: -
v_call: TRBV5-6
clone_size: many
j_call: TRBJ2-1

cdr3_nt: TGTGCCAGCAGCCCGGGACCCTACGAGCAGTACTTC
cdr3_aa: CASSPGPYEQYF
d_call: -
v_call: TRBV3-1
clone_size: -
j_call: TRBJ2-7

cdr3_nt: TGCGCCAGCAGCCAAGATCGCTCAGGGTTCAGATCTAGCTATGGCTACACCTTC
cdr3_aa: CASSQDRSGFRSSYGYTF
d_call: -
v_call: TRBV4-1
clone_size: few
j_call: TRBJ1-2

cdr3_nt: TGTGCCAGCAGCCTCATAAGCGGGAGATGGAATGAGCAGTTCTTC
cdr3_aa: CASSLISGRWNEQFF
d_call: TRBD2
v_call: TRBV7-8
clone_size: -
j_call: TRBJ2-1

cdr3_nt: TGTGCCACCAGTGATCCAGGTGGGACGAACACCGGGGAGCTGTTTTTT
cdr3_aa: CATSDPGGTNTGELFF
d_call: -
v_call: TRBV24-1
clone_size: many
j_call: TRBJ2-2

cdr3_nt: TGCACCATCCGAACTTTGGGGACTAGCACAGATACGCAGTATTTT
cdr3_aa: CTIRTLGTSTDTQYF
d_call: -
v_call: TRBV29-1
clone_size: many
j_call: TRBJ2-3